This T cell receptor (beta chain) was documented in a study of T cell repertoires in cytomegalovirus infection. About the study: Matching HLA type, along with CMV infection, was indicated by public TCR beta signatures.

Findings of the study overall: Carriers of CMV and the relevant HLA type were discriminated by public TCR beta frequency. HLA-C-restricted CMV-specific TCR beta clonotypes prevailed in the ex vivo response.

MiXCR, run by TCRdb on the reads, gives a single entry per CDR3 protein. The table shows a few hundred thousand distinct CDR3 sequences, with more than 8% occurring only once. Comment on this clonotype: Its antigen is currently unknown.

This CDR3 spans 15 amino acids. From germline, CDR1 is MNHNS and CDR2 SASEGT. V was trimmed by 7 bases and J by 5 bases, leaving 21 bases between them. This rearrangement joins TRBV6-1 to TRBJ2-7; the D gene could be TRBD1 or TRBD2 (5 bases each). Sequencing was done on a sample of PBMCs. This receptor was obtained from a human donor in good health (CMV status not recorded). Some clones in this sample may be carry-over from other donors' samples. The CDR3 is CASKQDGSFFNEQYF. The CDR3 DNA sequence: TGTGCCAGCAAACAGGATGGGAGTTTCTTTAACGAGCAGTACTTC.